A single sample gave rise to the 31 T cell receptor beta chains below, sequenced in a study of shared T cell receptors in the human thymus. TCRdb's copy holds only in-frame clones and misses some; the assay was immunoSEQ multiplex PCR. The table has 500,000 to 750,000 clones, 88% seen once; the top ten hold approximately 0.01%. The same data also contributed to another study, on human thymus T cells.

The sequenced sample was thymocytes. The receptors derive from a boy younger than two with a congenital heart defect.

This CDR3 reads CASSLARGEQMTYEQYF. In nucleotides, the CDR3 is TGCGCCAGCAGCTTGGCCCGCGGGGAACAGATGACCTACGAGCAGTACTTC. The chain employs TRBV5-1 and TRBJ2-7, with TRBD2 as a possible D gene (6 bases). V was clipped by 0 bases and J by 2 bases, with 18 bases between them. Germline V lookup: CDR1 SGHRS, CDR2 YFSETQ. CDR3 length: 17 amino acids.

This sequence joins TRBV6-1 and TRBJ2-2, with TRBD2 as a possible D gene (7 bases). The CDR3 covers 13 residues. V was shortened by 5 bases and J by 7 bases, with 11 bases between the two germline ends. The germline V gene has CDR1 MNHNS and CDR2 SASEGT. CDR3 residues: CASSKGGNGELFF. The CDR3 DNA is TGTGCCAGCAGTAAGGGGGGGAACGGGGAGCTGTTTTTT.

This clone was seen only once. V is TRBV13 and J is TRBJ2-5, with TRBD1 as a possible D gene (6 bases). Deletions cut 0 bases from V and 0 bases from J, with 17 bases between. The CDR3 totals 18 residues. Germline V gene data show CDR1 as PRHDT and CDR2 as FYEKMQ (reference sequence). CDR3 sequence reads: CASSLGPKGVGYQETQYF. The CDR3 DNA reads TGTGCCAGCAGCTTAGGTCCAAAGGGGGTGGGCTACCAAGAGACCCAGTACTTC.

This clone has only one observation. The chain joins TRBV18 to TRBJ2-1; tentatively, D is TRBD2 (6 bases). This CDR3 region has 13 residues. In germline, CDR1 is KGHSH, CDR2 LQKENI. Trimming stripped 7 bases from V and 10 bases from J, with 17 bases between. The CDR3 loop is CASYPAGGYEQFF. The CDR3 nucleotides are TGTGCCAGCTACCCTGCCGGGGGATACGAGCAGTTCTTC.

A few counts support this clone. The chain links TRBV5-6 to TRBJ2-7, with 7 positions matching TRBD1. The CDR3 sequence is 14 residues long. V trimming: 4 bases; J trimming: 2 bases; junction bases outside the gene matches: 6. Germline CDR1 reads SGHDT; CDR2 reads YYEEEE. CDR3 sequence: CASSLGQWAYEQYF. The CDR3 bases are TGTGCCAGCAGCCTGGGACAGTGGGCCTACGAGCAGTACTTC.

CDR3: CASFPAGGPYEQYF. As DNA, the CDR3 is TGTGCCAGCTTTCCAGCGGGTGGACCCTACGAGCAGTACTTC. The V gene is TRBV6-1, the J gene TRBJ2-7; maybe TRBD2 (6 bases). The CDR3 extends over 14 amino acids. Trimming cost V 8 bases and J 2 bases, with 16 bases left between them. The germline CDR1 and CDR2 sequences are MNHNS and SASEGT.

This clone is a singleton in its sample. Written as DNA, the CDR3 is TGTGCCAGCAGCTTCATGGGACAGATCTCCTACGAGCAGTACTTC. This codes for CASSFMGQISYEQYF. The rearrangement joins TRBV5-4 to TRBJ2-7, with 7 bases lining up with TRBD1. Trimming at V came to 2 bases and at J to 0 bases, leaving 5 bases not matched to a gene. This CDR3 has 15 residues. The germline CDR1 and CDR2 sequences are SGHNT and YYREEE (reference sequence).

V gene TRBV4-3 combines with J gene TRBJ2-7; the D gene is possibly TRBD2 (6 bases). The CDR3 has 18 residues. V was shortened by 0 bases and J by 2 bases, with 20 bases between the two germline ends. Germline V gene lookup returns CDR1 LGHNA and CDR2 YSLEER. The CDR3, as DNA: TGCGCCAGCAGCCAAGATCTCTCGGGACTTTACTCGGCCTACGAGCAGTACTTC. Translated, it gives CASSQDLSGLYSAYEQYF.

The chain is built from TRBV11-2 and TRBJ2-7; 11 nucleotides align to TRBD2. This CDR3 contains 16 residues. CDR1 and CDR2 from the germline V gene are SGHAT and FQNNGV. Germline trimming cut 5 bases from V and 5 bases from J; bases unmatched to any gene: 11. For the CDR3, the DNA is TGTGCCAGCAGCCCAAGTGCGGGACTAGCGGACCACGAGCAGTACTTC. Amino acid sequence: CASSPSAGLADHEQYF.

The chain uses TRBV7-9 and TRBJ2-7, with D perhaps TRBD2 (6 bases). The CDR3 runs 16 residues. Trimming shortened V by 4 bases and J by 1 base, and 17 bases separated the two germline ends. The germline V gene has CDR1 SEHNR and CDR2 FQNEAQ (reference sequence). CDR3 bases: TGTGCCAGCAGCTCTCCTCGAGGGGCGGGATCCTACGAGCAGTACTTC. Translated, it gives CASSSPRGAGSYEQYF. Full variable domain (outside the CDR3, taken from reference TRBV7-9 and TRBJ2-7): DTGVSQNPRHKITKRGQNVTFRCDPISEHNRLYWYRQTLGQGPEFLTYFQNEAQLEKSRLLSDRFSAERPKGSFSTLEIQRTEQGDSAMYLCASSSPRGAGSYEQYFGPGTRLTVT.

This chain's CDR3 is CASSLPSGGPSRETQYF. The CDR3 region has the DNA TGTGCCAGCTCACTTCCGTCAGGGGGCCCTTCAAGGGAGACCCAGTACTTC. The genes are TRBV18 and TRBJ2-5, with 8 positions matching TRBD1. The CDR3 runs to 17 residues. The germline gives CDR1 KGHSH, CDR2 LQKENI. With V trimmed by 4 bases and J by 5 bases, 15 bases remained unmatched.

This sequence joins TRBV5-4 and TRBJ2-7, with 15 bases fitting TRBD2. V lost 2 bases to trimming and J lost 5 bases; unmatched junction nucleotides: 14. CDR1 is SGHNT and CDR2 is YYREEE in the germline V gene (reference sequence). CDR3 length: 19 amino acids. CDR3 nucleotide sequence: TGTGCCAGCAGCTTCACCGGACTAGCGGGAGGGTCGGGGGCCCACGAGCAGTACTTC. Residues: CASSFTGLAGGSGAHEQYF. Full variable domain (outside the CDR3, taken from reference TRBV5-4 and TRBJ2-7): ETGVTQSPTHLIKTRGQQVTLRCSSQSGHNTVSWYQQALGQGPQFIFQYYREEENGRGNFPPRFSGLQFPNYSSELNVNALELDDSALYLCASSFTGLAGGSGAHEQYFGPGTRLTVT.

The gene calls are TRBV14 and TRBJ2-5; 8 positions match TRBD2. The germline CDR1 and CDR2 sequences are SGHDN and FVKESK. V shed 0 bases and J 4 bases; nucleotides not matched to a gene: 13. The CDR3 covers 18 residues. CDR3 bases: TGTGCCAGCAGCCAAGACACCCCACGACTAGCGTGGTTAGAGACCCAGTACTTC. It yields the protein CASSQDTPRLAWLETQYF.

The rearrangement links TRBV28 to TRBJ1-5; 7 positions match TRBD1. The ends lost 2 bases at V and 5 bases at J; junction bases unmatched: 9. This CDR3 has 16 amino acids. Germline CDR1 reads MDHEN; CDR2 reads SYDVKM. Here the CDR3 reads CASSLVQGEEDQPQHF. CDR3 coding DNA: TGTGCCAGCAGTTTAGTCCAGGGGGAGGAGGATCAGCCCCAGCATTTT.

This rearrangement joins TRBV28 to TRBJ2-1, with 8 nucleotides matching TRBD2. Germline CDR1 reads MDHEN; CDR2 reads SYDVKM. J lost 0 bases, V lost 2 bases, and 12 bases had no gene match. This CDR3 has 19 residues. The CDR3 DNA sequence: TGTGCCAGCAGTTTAGAGCGGACTAGCCTCCTGAGCTCCTACAATGAGCAGTTCTTC. Protein: CASSLERTSLLSSYNEQFF.

The rearrangement links TRBV6-6 to TRBJ2-1; 10 bases are shared with TRBD2. Germline CDR1 reads MNHNY; CDR2 reads SVGAGI (reference sequence). Unmatched junction bases numbered 7, after V lost 5 bases and J lost 6 bases. There are 15 residues in the CDR3. CDR3 sequence: CASSLAGVFGNEQFF. In nucleotides, the CDR3 is TGTGCCAGCAGTCTAGCGGGAGTTTTTGGCAATGAGCAGTTCTTC.

The sample holds one count of this clone. The rearrangement uses TRBV21-1 and TRBJ1-2; the table's TRBD1 call for D was not verified on the DNA. TRBV21-1 is a documented pseudogene. The CDR3 sequence is 15 residues long. The CDR3 bases are TGTGCCAGCAGCAAAGGGGTCCAGGGCCACTATGGCTACACCTTC. Translation gives CASSKGVQGHYGYTF.

This sequence joins TRBV4-1 and TRBJ2-2; 8 positions match TRBD1. Germline V gives CDR1 MGHRA, CDR2 YSYEKL. CDR3 length: 17 residues. The trim removed 0 bases at V and 2 bases at J, leaving 5 bases unmatched. The CDR3 DNA is TGCGCCAGCAGCCAAGATCCCCAGGGGGCCAACACCGGGGAGCTGTTTTTT. Translated, it gives CASSQDPQGANTGELFF.

The chain recombines TRBV5-1 with TRBJ2-3; 8 bases map to TRBD2. The CDR3 sequence is 15 residues long. Trimming took 0 bases from V and 5 from J; bases not matched to a gene: 5. Germline V gene sequence: CDR1 SGHRS, CDR2 YFSETQ. The CDR3 DNA follows: TGCGCCAGCAGCTTGGGGAGCGGGAGAGGAGATACGCAGTATTTT. The encoded protein is CASSLGSGRGDTQYF.

The rearrangement links TRBV9 to TRBJ1-3; D unclear. Trimming took 0 bases from V and 0 from J, leaving 10 bases between them. From germline, CDR1 is SGDLS and CDR2 YYNGEE. The CDR3 loop spans 16 amino acids. CDR3 nucleotide sequence: TGTGCCAGCAGCGTAGAGGCGGGCTGCTCTGGAAACACCATATATTTT. This gives the protein CASSVEAGCSGNTIYF. Drawing the rest from reference TRBV9 and TRBJ1-3, the complete variable domain is DSGVTQTPKHLITATGQRVTLRCSPRSGDLSVYWYQQSLDQGLQFLIQYYNGEERAKGNILERFSAQQFPDLHSELNLSSLELGDSALYFCASSVEAGCSGNTIYFGEGSWLTVV.

The rearrangement joins TRBV4-3 to TRBJ2-1; D is unresolved. V lost 0 bases to trimming and J lost 7 bases, with 10 bases between them. The CDR3 extends over 14 amino acids. CDR1 and CDR2 from the germline V gene are LGHNA and YSLEER. CDR3 nucleotides: TGCGCCAGCAGCCAAGATCGTCCGTCTAATGAGCAGTTCTTC. The encoded protein is CASSQDRPSNEQFF.

This chain links TRBV27 with TRBJ2-1, with 15 nucleotides matching TRBD2. Germline CDR1 is MNHEY and CDR2 is SMNVEV (reference sequence). V was clipped by 7 bases and J by 9 bases; unmatched bases: 16. The CDR3 spans 18 residues. CDR3 in amino acids: CASIKSWTSGRARGEQFF. As DNA, the CDR3 is TGTGCCAGCATCAAAAGCTGGACTAGCGGGAGGGCCAGGGGTGAGCAGTTCTTC.

The V and J genes are TRBV19 and TRBJ1-1; D remains unclear. The V end lost 3 bases, the J end lost 11 bases, and 13 bases lay between the germline ends. The CDR3 runs 12 residues. Germline values: CDR1 LNHDA, CDR2 SQIVND (reference sequence). CDR3 coding DNA: TGTGCCAGTAGTATTTCCGAGGCAGTGGCTTTCTTT. It codes for CASSISEAVAFF.

This clone came up once. The V and J genes are TRBV27 and TRBJ2-7, with a tentative D call TRBD1 (5 bases). This CDR3 contains 17 residues. CDR1 MNHEY and CDR2 SMNVEV come from the germline V gene (reference sequence). Trimming shortened V by 3 bases and J by 0 bases, and 18 bases separated the two germline ends. The CDR3 spells CASSLGRRTKTSYEQYF. The CDR3 nucleotides read TGTGCCAGCAGTTTGGGTCGGCGGACAAAAACCTCCTACGAGCAGTACTTC.

The count of this clone is one. The chain couples TRBV27 to TRBJ2-3, with 14 bases identical to TRBD2. The germline V gene encodes CDR1 MNHEY and CDR2 SMNVEV (reference sequence). J was trimmed by 3 bases and V by 5 bases; bases with no gene match: 10. The CDR3 contains 18 residues. As DNA, the CDR3 is TGTGCCAGCAGTATTAAGACTAGCGGGAGGGCCTCGACAGATACGCAGTATTTT. Translated, it gives CASSIKTSGRASTDTQYF.

The genes are TRBV2 and TRBJ1-5; D is possibly TRBD1 (6 bases). V lost 6 bases to trimming and J lost 5 bases, with 20 bases between them. The CDR3 spans 16 residues. Germline-derived CDR1 and CDR2 are SNHLY and FYNNEI. The CDR3 region has the DNA TGTGCCAGCAGCCTTCGCAGGGACACTAAAGATCAGCCCCAGCATTTT. Protein: CASSLRRDTKDQPQHF. Based on the CDR3 plus reference TRBV2 and TRBJ1-5, the full variable domain is EPEVTQTPSHQVTQMGQEVILRCVPISNHLYFYWYRQILGQKVEFLVSFYNNEISEKSEIFDDQFSVERPDGSNFTLKIRSTKLEDSAMYFCASSLRRDTKDQPQHFGDGTRLSIL.

The J gene is TRBJ2-7, the V gene TRBV5-1; 7 nucleotides line up with TRBD1. Per germline, CDR1 SGHRS and CDR2 YFSETQ. This CDR3 has 14 amino acids. J lost 2 bases, V lost 4 bases, and 6 bases had no gene match. The CDR3 loop is CASSLQGTTYEQYF. CDR3 bases: TGCGCCAGCAGCCTACAGGGGACCACCTACGAGCAGTACTTC. Full variable domain (outside the CDR3, taken from reference TRBV5-1 and TRBJ2-7): KAGVTQTPRYLIKTRGQQVTLSCSPISGHRSVSWYQQTPGQGLQFLFEYFSETQRNKGNFPGRFSGRQFSNSRSEMNVSTLELGDSALYLCASSLQGTTYEQYFGPGTRLTVT.

The chain links TRBV30 to TRBJ2-4; D might be TRBD1 (6 bases). Trimming took off 0 bases at V and 4 bases at J, with 10 bases between the two ends. The CDR3 contains 14 residues. The V gene's germline CDR1 is GTSNPN and CDR2 SVGIG (reference sequence). The DNA for the CDR3 is TGTGCCTGGAGTGTAAAAGGGGGAAAAAACATTCAGTACTTC. It yields the protein CAWSVKGGKNIQYF.

The chain joins TRBV19 to TRBJ2-3, with 8 bases identical to TRBD2. The CDR3 is made up of 12 amino acids. V was clipped by 8 bases and J by 3 bases; unmatched bases: 1. The germline CDR1 and CDR2 sequences are LNHDA and SQIVND (reference sequence). The CDR3 protein is CASPGGTDTQYF. The CDR3 DNA reads as TGTGCCAGTCCGGGGGGGACAGATACGCAGTATTTT.

The J gene is TRBJ2-5, the V gene TRBV6-5; perhaps TRBD1 as D (6 bases). V lost 2 bases to trimming and J lost 1 base, with 8 bases between them. Germline V gene lookup returns CDR1 MNHEY and CDR2 SVGAGI. The length of the CDR3 is 14 residues. The CDR3 spells CASSYRGGQETQYF. CDR3 nucleotide sequence: TGTGCCAGCAGTTACAGAGGGGGCCAAGAGACCCAGTACTTC.

V and J are TRBV6-5 and TRBJ2-7, with D perhaps TRBD2 (6 bases). Trimming left V 9 bases short and J 6 bases short, with 24 bases between. The CDR3 contains 15 residues. Germline-derived CDR1 and CDR2 are MNHEY and SVGAGI. Written as DNA, the CDR3 is TGTGCCAGAGACACTAGACTCCGGGGGATAGGCGAGCAGTACTTC. Translating it yields CARDTRLRGIGEQYF.